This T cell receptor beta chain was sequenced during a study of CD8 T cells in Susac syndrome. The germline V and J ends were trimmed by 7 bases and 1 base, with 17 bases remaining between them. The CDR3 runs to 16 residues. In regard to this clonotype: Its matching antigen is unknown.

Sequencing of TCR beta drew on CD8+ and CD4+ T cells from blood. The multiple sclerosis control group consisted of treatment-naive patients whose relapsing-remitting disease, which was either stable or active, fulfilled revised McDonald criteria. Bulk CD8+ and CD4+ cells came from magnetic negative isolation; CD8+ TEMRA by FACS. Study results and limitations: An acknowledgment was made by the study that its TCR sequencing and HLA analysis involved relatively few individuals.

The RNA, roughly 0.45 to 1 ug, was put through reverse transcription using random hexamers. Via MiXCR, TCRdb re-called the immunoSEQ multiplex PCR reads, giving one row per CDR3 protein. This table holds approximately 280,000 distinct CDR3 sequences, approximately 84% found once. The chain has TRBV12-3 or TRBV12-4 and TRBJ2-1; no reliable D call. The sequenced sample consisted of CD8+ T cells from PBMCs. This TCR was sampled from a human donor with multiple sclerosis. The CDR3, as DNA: TGTGCCAGCACCCCCTTCCGGCGACGGTCCTACAATGAGCAGTTCTTC. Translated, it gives CASTPFRRRSYNEQFF.